The entry below gives a single T cell receptor beta chain sequence along with its context. Cohort allocation depended upon clinical history that participants reported. V lost 3 bases and J 8 bases, leaving 11 bases between the germline ends. This CDR3 has 13 amino acids. Germline values: CDR1 SEHNR, CDR2 FQNEAQ (reference sequence). This entry comes from a study of blood T cell repertoires in COVID-19. Method: immunoSEQ multiplex PCR; TCRdb's copy keeps in-frame clones and lacks some. The sample has some 260,000 clones, around nine tenths seen once. Sample: PBMCs or T cells enriched from blood (not recorded which). This receptor was obtained from a woman aged 18-29 years who had recovered from COVID-19. The rearrangement joins TRBV7-9 to TRBJ2-1, with D tentatively TRBD2 (6 bases). The CDR3 sequence: CASSFRRDDEQFF. Here the CDR3 DNA reads TGTGCCAGCAGCTTTAGGAGGGACGATGAGCAGTTCTTC.